In its sample, the clone carrying this TCR beta chain was seen many times. Its specificity is unknown. Germline V gene lookup returns CDR1 DFQATT and CDR2 SNEGSKA (reference sequence). V trimming: 3 bases; J trimming: 2 bases; junction bases outside the gene matches: 2. This CDR3 region has 14 residues. The cDNA was synthesized by means of template-switch 5'RACE, which was carried out with 10-nucleotide random UMIs. MiXCR, applied by TCRdb to the 5' RACE reads, yields one record per CDR3 protein. The sample holds 80,000 to 95,000 distinct CDR3 sequences, around 3.5% seen once. The sample comes from a study of neurological immune-mediated disorders. Study as a whole: Multiple sclerosis patients numbered roughly 35, with some 30 relapsing-remitting and 3 secondary progressive.

Whole-study results and caveats: The authors found no clinical or MRI feature associated with the multiple sclerosis repertoire cluster. Private repertoires in all groups were suggested, as expanded clones shared no CDR3 amino acid sequences across subjects.

The V and J genes are TRBV20-1 and TRBJ1-5; TRBD1 matches 9 bases. The TCR was taken from a woman aged 50 to 65 with multiple sclerosis. The sample taken for sequencing was PBMCs. The CDR3 is CSASRDRGNQPQHF. The CDR3 DNA reads TGCAGTGCTAGCAGGGACAGGGGCAATCAGCCCCAGCATTTT.